The clone carrying this TCR beta chain was counted a few times. Trimming cost V 4 bases and J 0 bases; bases outside gene matches: 8. The CDR3 spans 17 residues. Germline V lookup: CDR1 MGHRA, CDR2 YSYEKL. The sample comes from a study of blood T cell repertoires in COVID-19. Study information: The United States, Italy and Spain provided the acute and convalescent COVID-19 samples.

Only in-frame clones appear in the TCRdb table, and some are missing; sequencing was by immunoSEQ multiplex PCR. The table includes 100,000 to 150,000 clones, approximately 71% detected once. This receptor was taken from a human donor in a cohort sampled during active COVID-19. Sequencing was performed on peripheral blood. This chain links TRBV4-1 with TRBJ2-7, with 11 positions matching TRBD2. The CDR3 bases are TGCGCCAGCAGCCGTACTAGCGGGAGTCTGATCTCCTACGAGCAGTACTTC. Translation gives CASSRTSGSLISYEQYF.